These 21 T cell receptor beta chains came from one sample sequenced in a study of blood T cell repertoires in COVID-19. Profiled with immunoSEQ multiplex PCR; TCRdb holds only in-frame clones, not every one. The data hold 150,000 to 200,000 clones, with approximately 90% observed a single time. The sequencing input was peripheral blood. The source is a young man with active or convalescent COVID-19.

This chain links TRBV12-5 with TRBJ2-3; 7 bases align to TRBD1. The germline V gene has CDR1 LGHNT and CDR2 FRNRAP. V trimming: 5 bases; J trimming: 5 bases; junction bases outside the gene matches: 16. There are 17 residues in the CDR3. The CDR3 loop reads CASGPGPRGSGGDTQYF. In DNA, the CDR3 is TGTGCTAGTGGTCCCGGCCCCCGGGGTTCAGGGGGAGATACGCAGTATTTT.

This chain joins TRBV18 and TRBJ1-2, with 8 bases lining up with TRBD1. The CDR3 has 13 amino acids. V lost 3 bases, J lost 7 bases, and 4 bases stayed unmatched. The germline V gene encodes CDR1 KGHSH and CDR2 LQKENI. CDR3 DNA sequence: TGTGCCAGCTCACCGTTTGACAGGGGTGGCTACACCTTC. Protein sequence: CASSPFDRGGYTF.

The rearrangement links TRBV7-2 to TRBJ2-5; D possibly corresponds to TRBD2 (5 bases). Germline-derived CDR1 and CDR2 are SGHTA and FQGNSA. Trimming took off 3 bases at V and 1 base at J, with 12 bases between the two ends. The CDR3 runs to 15 residues. The CDR3 loop is CASSFRREPQETQYF. CDR3 nucleotides: TGTGCCAGCAGCTTCCGCCGGGAACCCCAAGAGACCCAGTACTTC.

The chain couples TRBV3-1 (or the pseudogene TRBV3-2) to TRBJ1-2; TRBD1 aligns across 9 bases. Per the germline V gene, CDR1 is LGHDT and CDR2 is YNNKEL (reference sequence). The CDR3 loop spans 15 amino acids. V lost 4 bases, J lost 0 bases, and 3 bases stayed unmatched. The CDR3 here is CASSPRTGANYGYTF. The DNA of the CDR3 is TGTGCCAGCAGCCCCCGGACAGGGGCTAACTATGGCTACACCTTC.

This clone came up a few times. The chain has TRBV11-3 and TRBJ2-3; D unresolved. The V gene lost 0 bases and the J gene lost 0 bases, with 4 bases spanning the gap. The germline V gene encodes CDR1 SGHNT and CDR2 YENEEA. The CDR3 contains 14 residues. The CDR3 reads CASSLDGSTDTQYF. CDR3 coding DNA: TGTGCCAGCAGCTTAGACGGGAGCACAGATACGCAGTATTTT.

The chain carries TRBV19 and TRBJ1-2, with 10 bases that match TRBD1. Germline CDR1 is LNHDA and CDR2 is SQIVND (reference sequence). J lost 4 bases, V lost 9 bases, and 29 bases had no gene match. CDR3 length: 21 amino acids. CDR3 nucleotide sequence: TGTGCCAGCCTGCCGGAAATCCCCCGGGACAGGGGTTGGGTATTGGGCTATGGCTACACCTTC. Translated, it gives CASLPEIPRDRGWVLGYGYTF.

The V gene is TRBV5-8, the J gene TRBJ2-3; D gene unclear. V lost 4 bases and J 0 bases, leaving 15 bases between the germline ends. The CDR3 length is 16 residues. Per germline, CDR1 SGHTS and CDR2 YDEGEE. The CDR3, as DNA: TGTGCCAGCAGCCTGGGGTCCCTCACTAGCACAGATACGCAGTATTTT. It is translated as CASSLGSLTSTDTQYF.

V and J are TRBV7-9 and TRBJ2-1, with D perhaps matching TRBD1 (6 bases). This CDR3 spans 11 amino acids. Germline V gives CDR1 SEHNR, CDR2 FQNEAQ (reference sequence). Trimming left V 3 bases short and J 10 bases short, with 7 bases between. For the CDR3, the DNA is TGTGCCAGCAGCTTCACAGGGGAGCAGTTCTTC. Its protein is CASSFTGEQFF.

This clone was seen a handful of times. The chain links TRBV10-1 to TRBJ1-2, with 9 bases fitting TRBD1. Germline assignment: CDR1 WNHNN and CDR2 SYGVQD (reference sequence). Trimming cost V 3 bases and J 4 bases; bases outside gene matches: 3. CDR3 length: 14 amino acids. The CDR3 DNA follows: TGCGCCAGCAGTGAAACAGGGGGCACCTATGGCTACACCTTC. Its translation is CASSETGGTYGYTF.

This chain joins TRBV29-1 and TRBJ2-3, with a possible D match to TRBD1 (5 bases). V shed 7 bases and J shed 4 bases, with 15 bases lying between them. Germline CDR1 reads SQVTM; CDR2 reads ANQGSEA. The CDR3 sequence is 13 residues long. In DNA, the CDR3 is TGCAGCGGACAGCCCAGTGGTGCAGATACGCAGTATTTT. Protein sequence: CSGQPSGADTQYF.

The V and J genes are TRBV4-2 and TRBJ2-1, with TRBD2 identical over 9 bases. V lost 0 bases and J lost 8; bases outside the gene matches: 8. CDR3 length: 16 residues. Germline assignment: CDR1 LGHNA and CDR2 YNFKEQ. The CDR3 reads CASSQDMASGAYEQFF. CDR3 bases: TGTGCCAGCAGCCAAGATATGGCTAGCGGGGCCTATGAGCAGTTCTTC.

The chain is built from TRBV10-3 and TRBJ2-7; D possibly corresponds to TRBD2 (6 bases). Germline CDR1 ENHRY, CDR2 SYGVKD. The CDR3 spans 15 residues. V lost 5 bases and J 4 bases, leaving 18 bases between the germline ends. The CDR3 region is CAISPAPGLHYEQYV. CDR3 sequence (DNA): TGTGCCATCAGTCCCGCTCCGGGACTGCATTACGAGCAGTACGTC.

On this clone itself: Germline and junction disagree at one end, which may indicate a read error. The chain carries TRBV2 and TRBJ1-1; 7 bases match TRBD1. CDR3 length: 13 amino acids. Germline values: CDR1 SNHLY, CDR2 FYNNEI. This CDR3 is CASSPRGGAYVEF. The CDR3 nucleotides read TGTGCCAGCAGTCCGAGAGGGGGCGCCTATGTGGAGTTT.

The V call is TRBV27, the J call TRBJ1-1; D is unclear. The germline CDR1 and CDR2 sequences are MNHEY and SMNVEV (reference sequence). V lost 4 bases and J lost 3, with 18 bases in between. The CDR3 is 16 amino acids. CDR3 DNA: TGTGCCAGCAGTTGGAGGGATATCGCGACGGACACTGAAGCTTTCTTT. This encodes CASSWRDIATDTEAFF.

In this sample, this clone turned up a few times. The chain links TRBV19 to TRBJ1-5; 7 bases are shared with TRBD1. The CDR3 is 14 residues long. The J segment lost 7 bases and the V segment lost 4 bases, leaving 7 bases of the junction unmatched. Germline V gives CDR1 LNHDA, CDR2 SQIVND (reference sequence). As DNA, the CDR3 is TGTGCCAGTAGTAAGGGACAGCCGTCCCAGCCCCAGCATTTT. Protein: CASSKGQPSQPQHF.

This clone was seen a single time. The chain recombines TRBV7-4 with TRBJ2-7, with 8 bases fitting TRBD1. This CDR3 spans 16 amino acids. Trimming cost V 6 bases and J 6 bases; bases outside gene matches: 16. Germline CDR1 and CDR2: SGHVT and SQSDAQ. The CDR3 protein is CASSLKAGQQGVEQYV. Written as DNA, the CDR3 is TGTGCCAGCAGTTTAAAAGCCGGGCAACAGGGGGTCGAGCAGTACGTC.

The chain carries TRBV18 and TRBJ1-5; 7 positions agree with TRBD1. Germline V gene lookup returns CDR1 KGHSH and CDR2 LQKENI. Germline trimming cut 4 bases from V and 4 bases from J; bases unmatched to any gene: 7. The CDR3 sequence is 15 residues long. The CDR3 protein is CASSLQGDGNQPQHF. In DNA form, the CDR3 reads TGTGCCAGCTCACTCCAGGGGGATGGGAATCAGCCCCAGCATTTT.

This clone was seen a single time. The chain links TRBV6-1 to TRBJ2-7; D possibly corresponds to TRBD1 (6 bases). The germline V gene encodes CDR1 MNHNS and CDR2 SASEGT. Trimming shortened V by 3 bases and J by 7 bases, and 10 bases separated the two germline ends. The CDR3 contains 12 residues. The chain's CDR3 is CASSEGRGEQYV. In nucleotides, the CDR3 is TGTGCCAGCAGTGAGGGCAGGGGAGAGCAGTACGTC.

This chain connects TRBV7-9 to TRBJ1-3; no definite D call. With 5 bases removed from V and 9 bases from J, the gap between germline ends came to 17 bases. CDR1 and CDR2 (germline): SEHNR, FQNEAQ (reference sequence). The CDR3 spans 14 residues. The CDR3 here is CASSPQSDFGTIYF. The CDR3 bases are TGTGCCAGCAGCCCTCAATCCGACTTTGGCACCATATATTTT.

The chain employs TRBV21-1 and TRBJ2-3; the table gives TRBD1 as D, unverified against the DNA. TRBV21-1 is given as a pseudogene. This CDR3 region has 16 residues. CDR3 amino acids: CASSKDSSGATDTQYF. The CDR3 DNA reads as TGTGCCAGCAGCAAAGATTCCTCAGGGGCCACAGATACGCAGTATTTT.

This sequence joins TRBV9 and TRBJ2-3, with D possibly being TRBD2 (5 bases). V was clipped by 0 bases and J by 0 bases, with 11 bases between them. This CDR3 spans 16 amino acids. Germline V lookup: CDR1 SGDLS, CDR2 YYNGEE. The chain's CDR3 is CASSVAPSLSTDTQYF. CDR3 nucleotide sequence: TGTGCCAGCAGCGTAGCTCCTAGCCTCAGCACAGATACGCAGTATTTT.